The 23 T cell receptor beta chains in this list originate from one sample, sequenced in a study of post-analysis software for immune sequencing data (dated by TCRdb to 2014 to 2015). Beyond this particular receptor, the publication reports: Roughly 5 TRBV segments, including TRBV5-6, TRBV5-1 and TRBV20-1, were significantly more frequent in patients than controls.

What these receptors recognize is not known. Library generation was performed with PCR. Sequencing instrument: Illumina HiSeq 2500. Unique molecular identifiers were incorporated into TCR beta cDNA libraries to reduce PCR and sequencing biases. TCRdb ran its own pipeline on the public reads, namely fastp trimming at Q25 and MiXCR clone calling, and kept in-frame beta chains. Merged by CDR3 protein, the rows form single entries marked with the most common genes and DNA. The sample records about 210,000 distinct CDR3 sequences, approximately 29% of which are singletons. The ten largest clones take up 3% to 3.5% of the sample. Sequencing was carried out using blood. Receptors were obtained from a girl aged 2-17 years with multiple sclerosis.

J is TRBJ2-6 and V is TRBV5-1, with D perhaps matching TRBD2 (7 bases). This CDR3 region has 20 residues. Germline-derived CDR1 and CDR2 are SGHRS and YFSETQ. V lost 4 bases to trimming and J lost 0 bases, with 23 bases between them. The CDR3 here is CASSQLEGGRTNSGANVLTF. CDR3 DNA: TGCGCCAGCAGCCAACTAGAGGGGGGGCGGACGAACTCTGGGGCCAACGTCCTGACTTTC.

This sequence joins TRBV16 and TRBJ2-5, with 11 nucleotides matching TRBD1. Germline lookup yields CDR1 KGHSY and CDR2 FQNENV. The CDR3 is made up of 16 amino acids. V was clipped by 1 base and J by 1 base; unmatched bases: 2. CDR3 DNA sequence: TGTGCCAGCAGCCAATGGGACAGGGGGACCCAAGAGACCCAGTACTTC. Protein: CASSQWDRGTQETQYF.

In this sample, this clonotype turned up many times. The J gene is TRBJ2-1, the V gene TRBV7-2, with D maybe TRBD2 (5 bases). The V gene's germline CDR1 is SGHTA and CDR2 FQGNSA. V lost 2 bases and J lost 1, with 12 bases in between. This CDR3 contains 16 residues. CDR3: CASSLQADLSYNEQFF. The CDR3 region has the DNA TGTGCCAGCAGCTTACAAGCGGATTTGTCCTACAATGAGCAGTTCTTC.

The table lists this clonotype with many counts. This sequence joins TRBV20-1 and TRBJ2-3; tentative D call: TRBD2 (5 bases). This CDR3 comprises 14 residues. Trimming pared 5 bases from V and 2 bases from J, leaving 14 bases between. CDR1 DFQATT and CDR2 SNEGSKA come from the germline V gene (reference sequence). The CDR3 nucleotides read TGCAGTGCTTCGGAGCGGCCCTCCACAGATACGCAGTATTTT. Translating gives CSASERPSTDTQYF.

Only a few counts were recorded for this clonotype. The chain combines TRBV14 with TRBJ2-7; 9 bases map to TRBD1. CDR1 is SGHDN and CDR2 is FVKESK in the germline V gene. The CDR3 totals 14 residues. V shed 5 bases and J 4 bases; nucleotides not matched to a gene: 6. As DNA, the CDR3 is TGTGCCAGCAGCTACACAGGGGGCGTATACGAGCAGTACTTC. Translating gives CASSYTGGVYEQYF. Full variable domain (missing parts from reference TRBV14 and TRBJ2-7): EAGVTQFPSHSVIEKGQTVTLRCDPISGHDNLYWYRRVMGKEIKFLLHFVKESKQDESGMPNNRFLAERTGGTYSTLKVQPAELEDSGVYFCASSYTGGVYEQYFGPGTRLTVT.

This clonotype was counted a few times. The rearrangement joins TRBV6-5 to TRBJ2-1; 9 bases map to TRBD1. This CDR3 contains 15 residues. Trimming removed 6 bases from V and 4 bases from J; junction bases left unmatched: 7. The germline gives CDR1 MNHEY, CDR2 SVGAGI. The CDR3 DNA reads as TGTGCCAGCAGGGGGAACAGGGGGCCGTACAATGAGCAGTTCTTC. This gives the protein CASRGNRGPYNEQFF.

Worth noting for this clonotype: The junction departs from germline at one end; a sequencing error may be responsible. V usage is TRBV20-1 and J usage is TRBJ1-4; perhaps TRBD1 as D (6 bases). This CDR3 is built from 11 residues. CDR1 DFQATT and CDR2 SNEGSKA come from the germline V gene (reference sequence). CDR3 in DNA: TGCAGGGCTAGACAGGCCCCGGAACTGTTTTTT. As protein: CRARQAPELFF.

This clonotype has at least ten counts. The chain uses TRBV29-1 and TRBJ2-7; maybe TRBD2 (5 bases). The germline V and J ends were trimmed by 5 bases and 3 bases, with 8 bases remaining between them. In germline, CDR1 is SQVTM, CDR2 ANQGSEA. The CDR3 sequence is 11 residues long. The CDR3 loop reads CSVSSDYEQYF. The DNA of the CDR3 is TGCAGCGTTAGTAGCGACTACGAGCAGTACTTC.

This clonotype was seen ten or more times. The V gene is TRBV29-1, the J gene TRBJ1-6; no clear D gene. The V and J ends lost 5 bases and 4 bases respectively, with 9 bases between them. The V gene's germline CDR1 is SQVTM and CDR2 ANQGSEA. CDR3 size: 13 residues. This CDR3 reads CSVMRTYNSPLHF. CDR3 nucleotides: TGCAGCGTTATGAGGACTTATAATTCACCCCTCCACTTT.

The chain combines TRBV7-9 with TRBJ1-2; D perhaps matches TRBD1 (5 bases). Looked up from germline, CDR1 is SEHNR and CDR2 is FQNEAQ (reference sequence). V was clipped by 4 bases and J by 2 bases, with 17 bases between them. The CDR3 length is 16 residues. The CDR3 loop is CASSSPPRSGNYGYTF. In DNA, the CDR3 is TGTGCCAGCAGCTCTCCCCCCCGATCAGGGAACTATGGCTACACCTTC. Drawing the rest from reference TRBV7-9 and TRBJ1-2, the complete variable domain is DTGVSQNPRHKITKRGQNVTFRCDPISEHNRLYWYRQTLGQGPEFLTYFQNEAQLEKSRLLSDRFSAERPKGSFSTLEIQRTEQGDSAMYLCASSSPPRSGNYGYTFGSGTRLTVV.

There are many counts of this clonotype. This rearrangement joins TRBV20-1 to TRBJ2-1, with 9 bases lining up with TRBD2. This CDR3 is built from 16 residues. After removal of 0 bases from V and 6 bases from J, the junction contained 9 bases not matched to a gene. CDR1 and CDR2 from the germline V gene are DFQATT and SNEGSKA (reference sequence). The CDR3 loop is CSARDLSTSGVNEQFF. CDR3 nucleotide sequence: TGCAGTGCTAGAGATCTCTCGACTAGCGGAGTCAATGAGCAGTTCTTC.

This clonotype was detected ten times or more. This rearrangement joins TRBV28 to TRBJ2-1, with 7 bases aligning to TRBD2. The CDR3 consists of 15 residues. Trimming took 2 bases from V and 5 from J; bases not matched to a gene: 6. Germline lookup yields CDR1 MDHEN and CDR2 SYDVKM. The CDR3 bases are TGTGCCAGCAGTTTAGCGGGAGACTTCGACAATGAGCAGTTCTTC. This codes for CASSLAGDFDNEQFF.

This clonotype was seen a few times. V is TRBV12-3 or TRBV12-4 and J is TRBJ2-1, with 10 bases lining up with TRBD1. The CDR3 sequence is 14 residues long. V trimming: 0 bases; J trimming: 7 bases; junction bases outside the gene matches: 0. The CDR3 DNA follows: TGTGCCAGCAGTTTAGCGGACAGGGGGAATGAGCAGTTCTTC. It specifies CASSLADRGNEQFF.

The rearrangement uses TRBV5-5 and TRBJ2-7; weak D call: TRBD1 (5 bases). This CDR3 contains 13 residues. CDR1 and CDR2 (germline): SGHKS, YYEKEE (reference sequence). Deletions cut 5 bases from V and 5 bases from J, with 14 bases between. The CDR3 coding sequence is TGTGCCAGCAGTCTGTGGGGCTTCGACGAGCAGTACTTC. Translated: CASSLWGFDEQYF.

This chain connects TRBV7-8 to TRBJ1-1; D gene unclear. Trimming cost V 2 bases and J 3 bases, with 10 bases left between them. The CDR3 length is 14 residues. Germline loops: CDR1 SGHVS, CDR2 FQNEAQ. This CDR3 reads CASSLTIRDTEAFF. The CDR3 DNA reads TGTGCCAGCAGCTTAACCATTAGGGACACTGAAGCTTTCTTT.

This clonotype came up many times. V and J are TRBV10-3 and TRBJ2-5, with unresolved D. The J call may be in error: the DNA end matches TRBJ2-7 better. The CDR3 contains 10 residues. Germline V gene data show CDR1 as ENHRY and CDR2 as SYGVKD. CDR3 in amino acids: CAIPYNEQYF. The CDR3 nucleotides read TGTGCCATCCCGTACAACGAGCAGTACTTC.

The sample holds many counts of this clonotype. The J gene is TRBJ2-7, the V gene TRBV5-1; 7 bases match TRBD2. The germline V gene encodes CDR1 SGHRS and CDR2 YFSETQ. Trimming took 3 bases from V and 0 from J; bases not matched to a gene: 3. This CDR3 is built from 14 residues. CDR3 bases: TGCGCCAGCAGCTCCGGGACTACCTCCTACGAGCAGTACTTC. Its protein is CASSSGTTSYEQYF. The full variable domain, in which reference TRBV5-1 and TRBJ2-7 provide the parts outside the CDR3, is KAGVTQTPRYLIKTRGQQVTLSCSPISGHRSVSWYQQTPGQGLQFLFEYFSETQRNKGNFPGRFSGRQFSNSRSEMNVSTLELGDSALYLCASSSGTTSYEQYFGPGTRLTVT.

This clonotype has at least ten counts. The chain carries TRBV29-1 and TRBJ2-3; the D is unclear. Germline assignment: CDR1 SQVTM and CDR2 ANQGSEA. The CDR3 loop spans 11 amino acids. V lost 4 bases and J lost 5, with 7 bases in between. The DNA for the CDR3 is TGCAGCGTTGTTCTTGTAGATACGCAGTATTTT. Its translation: CSVVLVDTQYF.

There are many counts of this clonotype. The CDR3 nucleotides read TGTGCCAGCAGCTCAGTACTAGCGGGAGGGCCGAATGAGCAGTTCTTC. Its translation is CASSSVLAGGPNEQFF. The chain is built from TRBV7-6 and TRBJ2-1; TRBD2 matches 13 bases. The ends lost 4 bases at V and 7 bases at J; junction bases unmatched: 7. The CDR3 covers 16 residues. Germline CDR1 reads SGHVS; CDR2 reads FNYEAQ.

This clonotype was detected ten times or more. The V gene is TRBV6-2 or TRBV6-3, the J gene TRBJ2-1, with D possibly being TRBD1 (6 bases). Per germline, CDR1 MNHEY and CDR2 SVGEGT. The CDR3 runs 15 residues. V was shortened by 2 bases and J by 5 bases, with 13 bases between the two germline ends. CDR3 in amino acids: CASSYPGQGNNEQFF. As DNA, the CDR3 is TGTGCCAGCAGTTACCCGGGGCAGGGGAACAATGAGCAGTTCTTC.

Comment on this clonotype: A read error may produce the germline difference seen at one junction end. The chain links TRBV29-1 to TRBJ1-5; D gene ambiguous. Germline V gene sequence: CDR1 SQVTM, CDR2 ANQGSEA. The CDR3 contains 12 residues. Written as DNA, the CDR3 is TGCAGCGTCTTGGACGGAAATCAGCCCCAGCGTTTT. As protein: CSVLDGNQPQRF.

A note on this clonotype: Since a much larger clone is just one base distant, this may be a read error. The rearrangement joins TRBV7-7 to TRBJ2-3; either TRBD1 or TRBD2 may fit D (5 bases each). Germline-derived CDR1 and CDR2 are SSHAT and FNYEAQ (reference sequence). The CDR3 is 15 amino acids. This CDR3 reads CASSLRGLVTGTQYF. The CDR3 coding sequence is TGTGCCAGCAGCTTACGAGGACTTGTCACAGGTACGCAGTATTTT.

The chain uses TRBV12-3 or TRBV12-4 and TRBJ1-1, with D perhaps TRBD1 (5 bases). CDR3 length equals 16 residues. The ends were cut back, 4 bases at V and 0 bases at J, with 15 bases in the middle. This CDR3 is CASSSWGMGVNTEAFF. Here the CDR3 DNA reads TGTGCCAGCAGTTCATGGGGAATGGGGGTGAACACTGAAGCTTTCTTT.